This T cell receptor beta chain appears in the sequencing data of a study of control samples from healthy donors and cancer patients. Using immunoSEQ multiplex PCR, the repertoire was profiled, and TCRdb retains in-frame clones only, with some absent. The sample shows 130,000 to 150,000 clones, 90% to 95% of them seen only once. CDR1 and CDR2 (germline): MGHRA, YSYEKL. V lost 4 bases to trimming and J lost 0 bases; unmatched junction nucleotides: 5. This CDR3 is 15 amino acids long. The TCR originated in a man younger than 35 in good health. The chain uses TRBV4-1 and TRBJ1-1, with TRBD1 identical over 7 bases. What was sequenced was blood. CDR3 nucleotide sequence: TGCGCCAGCAGCCCTAACAGGGGCATGAACACTGAAGCTTTCTTT. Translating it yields CASSPNRGMNTEAFF.